Below are 32 T cell receptor beta chains sequenced from a single sample in a study of T cell clones after liver transplantation. Assay: immunoSEQ multiplex PCR; the TCRdb copy retains only in-frame clones and omits some. The sample contains roughly 70,000 clones, 80% of which appear only once. Sequences were derived from CD4+ T cells from blood, sampled before liver transplant. These receptors were obtained from a human donor who received a liver transplant.

The rearrangement links TRBV7-6 to TRBJ2-1; 7 bases map to TRBD1. The V segment lost 5 bases and the J segment 6 bases; nucleotides outside the gene matches: 13. Looked up from germline, CDR1 is SGHVS and CDR2 is FNYEAQ. CDR3 length: 16 residues. The CDR3 sequence is CASSPGPPGTANEQFF. The CDR3 DNA reads as TGTGCCAGCAGCCCAGGCCCCCCCGGGACAGCCAATGAGCAGTTCTTC. Complete variable domain (other parts from reference TRBV7-6 and TRBJ2-1): GAGVSQSPRYKVTKRGQDVALRCDPISGHVSLYWYRQALGQGPEFLTYFNYEAQQDKSGLPNDRFSAERPEGSISTLTIQRTEQRDSAMYRCASSPGPPGTANEQFFGPGTRLTVL.

The CDR3 reads CASSLDSDTQYF. The CDR3 DNA sequence: TGCGCCAGCAGCTTGGACTCAGATACGCAGTATTTT. This chain links TRBV5-1 with TRBJ2-3; no clear D. CDR1 and CDR2 from the germline V gene are SGHRS and YFSETQ. V was clipped by 0 bases and J by 4 bases, with 3 bases between them. The CDR3 contains 12 residues.

This chain uses TRBV2 with TRBJ1-1; 9 positions match TRBD1. The J segment lost 4 bases and the V segment lost 6 bases, leaving 6 bases of the junction unmatched. The CDR3 extends over 14 amino acids. Germline lookup yields CDR1 SNHLY and CDR2 FYNNEI. The CDR3 protein is CASRGRTGATEAFF. The CDR3 DNA is TGTGCCAGCAGGGGACGGACAGGGGCCACTGAAGCTTTCTTT.

This chain connects TRBV9 to TRBJ1-1; D is ambiguous. Trimming removed 5 bases from V and 1 base from J, with 15 bases in between. CDR3 length equals 15 residues. Germline V lookup: CDR1 SGDLS, CDR2 YYNGEE. This CDR3 is CASSTSQTANTEAFF. For the CDR3, the DNA is TGTGCCAGCAGTACCTCGCAGACGGCGAACACTGAAGCTTTCTTT.

The V and J genes are TRBV28 and TRBJ2-4, with 8 nucleotides matching TRBD1. Germline V CDR1 and CDR2: MDHEN, SYDVKM. This CDR3 is 17 amino acids long. Unmatched junction bases numbered 10, after V lost 5 bases and J lost 1 base. The CDR3 here is CASSRVQGAVAKNIQYF. In nucleotides, the CDR3 is TGTGCCAGCAGTAGAGTCCAGGGGGCTGTTGCCAAAAACATTCAGTACTTC.

V and J are TRBV27 and TRBJ1-3; no definite D call. Germline values: CDR1 MNHEY, CDR2 SMNVEV (reference sequence). V was trimmed by 2 bases and J by 0 bases, leaving 11 bases between them. The CDR3 consists of 16 residues. CDR3 coding DNA: TGTGCCAGCAGTTTAAACAGCCCCCACTCTGGAAACACCATATATTTT. Its protein is CASSLNSPHSGNTIYF.

The rearrangement joins TRBV29-1 to TRBJ2-5; D is possibly TRBD2 (6 bases). Germline CDR1 and CDR2: SQVTM and ANQGSEA. The CDR3 spans 13 residues. Between the trimmed V and J ends, which lost 4 bases and 5 bases, there was a span of 14 bases. The CDR3 region is CSVGSGAWETQYF. The CDR3 coding sequence is TGCAGCGTTGGTTCGGGAGCCTGGGAGACCCAGTACTTC.

The V gene is TRBV7-9, the J gene TRBJ1-3, with 7 bases identical to TRBD1. This CDR3 comprises 13 residues. From germline, CDR1 is SEHNR and CDR2 FQNEAQ (reference sequence). The V and J ends lost 9 bases and 4 bases, in that order; junction bases with no gene match: 6. In DNA, the CDR3 is TGTGCCAGACAGGGGCTGATAGGAAACACCATATATTTT. Its protein is CARQGLIGNTIYF.

The rearrangement joins TRBV7-4 to TRBJ2-3, with 11 bases aligning to TRBD2. CDR1 and CDR2 (germline): SGHVT, SQSDAQ. With V trimmed by 4 bases and J by 3 bases, 9 bases remained unmatched. This CDR3 contains 17 residues. The DNA of the CDR3 is TGTGCCAGCAGCTCCCCACTAGCGGGAGTGTATACAGATACGCAGTATTTT. Residues: CASSSPLAGVYTDTQYF.

The sample holds a few counts of this clone. This specimen includes other DNA sequences encoding the same CDR3. This chain uses TRBV12-5 with TRBJ2-6, with D unclear. The V gene lost 2 bases and the J gene lost 4 bases, with 3 bases spanning the gap. This CDR3 contains 13 residues. Germline values: CDR1 LGHNT, CDR2 FRNRAP. The CDR3 nucleotides read TGTGCTAGTGGTTTGTCCGGGGCCAACGTCCTGACTTTC. The encoded protein is CASGLSGANVLTF.

This rearrangement joins TRBV29-1 to TRBJ1-1, with TRBD1 matching 9 bases. Germline CDR1 SQVTM, CDR2 ANQGSEA. V lost 2 bases and J lost 6; bases outside the gene matches: 4. There are 13 residues in the CDR3. The DNA for the CDR3 is TGCAGCGTTGAAACCCGACAGGGGGCTGAAGCTTTCTTT. Protein: CSVETRQGAEAFF.

The gene calls are TRBV11-2 and TRBJ2-1; D may match TRBD1 or TRBD2 (5 bases each). This CDR3 is built from 13 residues. Trimming pared 4 bases from V and 10 bases from J, leaving 14 bases between. Germline V gene data show CDR1 as SGHAT and CDR2 as FQNNGV. The CDR3: CASSSWDLVEQFF. CDR3 bases: TGTGCCAGCAGCTCGTGGGACCTTGTGGAGCAGTTCTTC.

There are a few counts of this clone. The rearrangement uses TRBV10-3 and TRBJ1-2; the match to TRBD1 covers 9 bases. Losses at the gene ends were 10 bases for V and 2 bases for J; bases not matched to a gene: 5. The germline gives CDR1 ENHRY, CDR2 SYGVKD. This CDR3 has 13 amino acids. CDR3: CATRDRDNYGYTF. DNA of the CDR3: TGTGCCACAAGGGACAGGGACAACTATGGCTACACCTTC.

The CDR3 sequence: CASRSLSEQYF. For the CDR3, the DNA is TGTGCCAGCAGATCTCTGTCCGAGCAGTACTTC. The J gene is TRBJ2-7, the V gene TRBV6-6; no clear D. The CDR3 extends over 11 amino acids. Germline assignment: CDR1 MNHNY and CDR2 SVGAGI (reference sequence). Trimming stripped 6 bases from V and 6 bases from J, with 9 bases between.

V gene TRBV19 combines with J gene TRBJ2-3; 12 bases align to TRBD2. Germline V lookup: CDR1 LNHDA, CDR2 SQIVND (reference sequence). The CDR3 contains 15 residues. V was pared by 1 base and J by 4 bases, with 0 bases of the junction left unmatched. CDR3 in amino acids: CASSIGLAGADTQYF. The CDR3 DNA follows: TGTGCCAGTAGTATAGGACTAGCGGGAGCAGATACGCAGTATTTT.

V gene TRBV10-2 combines with J gene TRBJ2-5; D uncertain. Trimming took off 2 bases at V and 4 bases at J, with 2 bases between the two ends. The germline V gene encodes CDR1 WSHSY and CDR2 SAAADI. The CDR3 sequence is 11 residues long. The chain's CDR3 is CASSEAETQYF. The CDR3 DNA follows: TGCGCCAGCAGTGAGGCAGAGACCCAGTACTTC.

The chain combines TRBV11-2 with TRBJ2-5; 11 bases are shared with TRBD1. CDR1 is SGHAT and CDR2 is FQNNGV in the germline V gene. V gave up 5 bases and J gave up 4 bases; unmatched junction bases: 15. The CDR3 is made up of 18 amino acids. This chain's CDR3 is CASSLKGGQGARRETQYF. In DNA, the CDR3 is TGTGCCAGCAGCCTTAAAGGCGGACAGGGGGCCCGTAGAGAGACCCAGTACTTC.

The rearrangement uses TRBV5-1 and TRBJ2-2; 11 bases map to TRBD1. The V and J ends lost 4 bases and 3 bases, in that order; junction bases with no gene match: 5. The CDR3 contains 16 residues. Germline CDR1 and CDR2: SGHRS and YFSETQ. The CDR3 region is CASSRTGGEDTGELFF. The DNA of the CDR3 is TGCGCCAGCAGCCGGACAGGGGGCGAGGACACCGGGGAGCTGTTTTTT.

The V call is TRBV28, the J call TRBJ1-4; a weak D match, TRBD1 (6 bases). Deletions cut 3 bases from V and 4 bases from J, with 12 bases between. Germline V gives CDR1 MDHEN, CDR2 SYDVKM. The CDR3 totals 15 residues. The CDR3 protein is CASSFLQGGNEKLFF. The CDR3 region has the DNA TGTGCCAGCAGTTTTTTACAGGGAGGTAATGAAAAACTGTTTTTT.

The chain links TRBV18 to TRBJ1-1; unclear D gene. Germline V lookup: CDR1 KGHSH, CDR2 LQKENI. This CDR3 region has 14 residues. Trimming left V 2 bases short and J 1 base short, with 8 bases between. CDR3 in DNA: TGTGCCAGCTCACCAATACGAGGGAACACTGAAGCTTTCTTT. It codes for CASSPIRGNTEAFF.

This clone was counted many times. The V call is TRBV19, the J call TRBJ1-2; tentatively, D is TRBD1 (5 bases). Deletions cut 3 bases from V and 8 bases from J, with 13 bases between. This CDR3 spans 13 amino acids. Looked up from germline, CDR1 is LNHDA and CDR2 is SQIVND (reference sequence). The CDR3 DNA reads as TGTGCCAGTAGTATTCTGGGCAGGGAGGGCTACACCTTC. It codes for CASSILGREGYTF.

The V and J genes are TRBV2 and TRBJ1-2, with a tentative D call TRBD1 (6 bases). Trimming removed 5 bases from V and 2 bases from J, with 12 bases in between. From germline, CDR1 is SNHLY and CDR2 FYNNEI. This CDR3 comprises 14 residues. The CDR3 bases are TGTGCCAGCAGTCTAGGGGGAGGGAACTATGGCTACACCTTC. Translated: CASSLGGGNYGYTF.

The sample holds a few counts of this clone. V gene TRBV5-1 combines with J gene TRBJ1-1, with D perhaps TRBD1 (5 bases). V lost 4 bases and J 0 bases, leaving 10 bases between the germline ends. Germline CDR1 is SGHRS and CDR2 is YFSETQ. CDR3 length: 14 amino acids. CDR3 sequence reads: CASSEGTVNTEAFF. The DNA for the CDR3 is TGCGCCAGCAGCGAAGGGACGGTGAACACTGAAGCTTTCTTT.

This clone appeared a few times. The chain joins TRBV6-4 to TRBJ2-1; 16 bases line up with TRBD2. The ends lost 4 bases at V and 10 bases at J; junction bases unmatched: 7. Germline CDR1 and CDR2: MRHNA and SNTAGT. The CDR3 is 16 amino acids. The chain's CDR3 is CASSVGLAGGQEEQFF. The DNA of the CDR3 is TGTGCCAGCAGTGTGGGACTAGCGGGAGGGCAGGAGGAGCAGTTCTTC.

The chain is built from TRBV7-2 and TRBJ2-2, with D unresolved. The V end was cut by 2 bases, the J end by 5 bases, with 3 bases between. Germline CDR1 SGHTA, CDR2 FQGNSA. The CDR3 has 12 amino acids. This chain's CDR3 is CASSLRTGELFF. The CDR3 nucleotides read TGTGCCAGCAGCTTAAGGACCGGGGAGCTGTTTTTT.

V usage is TRBV5-4 and J usage is TRBJ2-7; D call uncertain. This CDR3 has 13 amino acids. The germline gives CDR1 SGHNT, CDR2 YYREEE (reference sequence). Trimming pared 2 bases from V and 1 base from J, leaving 7 bases between. The CDR3 here is CASSLDRSYEQYF. CDR3 coding DNA: TGTGCCAGCAGCTTAGACCGTTCCTACGAGCAGTACTTC.

The rearrangement uses TRBV6-5 and TRBJ2-1, with TRBD1 matching 7 bases. The V gene's germline CDR1 is MNHEY and CDR2 SVGAGI. CDR3 size: 14 residues. V was clipped by 2 bases and J by 5 bases; unmatched bases: 3. In DNA form, the CDR3 reads TGTGCCAGCAGTTACAGGGGGCCAAACAATGAGCAGTTCTTC. The encoded protein is CASSYRGPNNEQFF.

This chain uses TRBV7-2 with TRBJ2-5; tentatively, D is TRBD2 (6 bases). Trimming took off 3 bases at V and 5 bases at J, with 7 bases between the two ends. Germline CDR1 reads SGHTA; CDR2 reads FQGNSA. The CDR3 spans 12 residues. This chain's CDR3 is CASSFRGETQYF. Written as DNA, the CDR3 is TGTGCCAGCAGCTTTCGGGGGGAGACCCAGTACTTC. Supplemented by reference TRBV7-2 and TRBJ2-5, the full variable domain reads GAGVSQSPSNKVTEKGKDVELRCDPISGHTALYWYRQSLGQGLEFLIYFQGNSAPDKSGLPSDRFSAERTGGSVSTLTIQRTQQEDSAVYLCASSFRGETQYFGPGTRLLVL.

This clone came up once. V is TRBV28 and J is TRBJ2-7; 11 bases line up with TRBD1. Germline CDR1 reads MDHEN; CDR2 reads SYDVKM. After removal of 4 bases from V and 2 bases from J, the junction contained 7 bases not matched to a gene. The CDR3 has 16 residues. CDR3 DNA sequence: TGTGCCAGCAGTTCGGGTGGGACAGGGGGGGCCTACGAGCAGTACTTC. It codes for CASSSGGTGGAYEQYF.

The chain joins TRBV28 to TRBJ1-5; no firm D call. Germline CDR1 MDHEN, CDR2 SYDVKM. This CDR3 has 14 amino acids. With 7 bases removed from V and 1 base from J, the gap between germline ends came to 11 bases. CDR3 residues: CASIQDLSNQPQHF. CDR3 nucleotide sequence: TGTGCCAGCATCCAGGACTTAAGCAATCAGCCCCAGCATTTT. The variable domain in full, completed from reference TRBV28 and TRBJ1-5, reads DVKVTQSSRYLVKRTGEKVFLECVQDMDHENMFWYRQDPGLGLRLIYFSYDVKMKEKGDIPEGYSVSREKKERFSLILESASTNQTSMYLCASIQDLSNQPQHFGDGTRLSIL.

CDR3: CASSPWRASSYNEQFF. The CDR3 DNA reads TGTGCCAGCAGTCCCTGGAGAGCCAGCTCCTACAATGAGCAGTTCTTC. This rearrangement joins TRBV7-9 to TRBJ2-1; D call uncertain. Germline V gives CDR1 SEHNR, CDR2 FQNEAQ (reference sequence). Trimming removed 6 bases from V and 0 bases from J, with 15 bases in between. CDR3 length equals 16 residues.

This sequence joins TRBV15 and TRBJ1-4, with 10 bases identical to TRBD1. Germline trimming cut 0 bases from V and 8 bases from J; bases unmatched to any gene: 3. The length of the CDR3 is 15 residues. CDR1 and CDR2 (germline): LNHNV, YYDKDF (reference sequence). CDR3 sequence: CATSRDWTGGEKLFF. Written as DNA, the CDR3 is TGTGCCACCAGCAGAGACTGGACAGGGGGGGAAAAACTGTTTTTT.